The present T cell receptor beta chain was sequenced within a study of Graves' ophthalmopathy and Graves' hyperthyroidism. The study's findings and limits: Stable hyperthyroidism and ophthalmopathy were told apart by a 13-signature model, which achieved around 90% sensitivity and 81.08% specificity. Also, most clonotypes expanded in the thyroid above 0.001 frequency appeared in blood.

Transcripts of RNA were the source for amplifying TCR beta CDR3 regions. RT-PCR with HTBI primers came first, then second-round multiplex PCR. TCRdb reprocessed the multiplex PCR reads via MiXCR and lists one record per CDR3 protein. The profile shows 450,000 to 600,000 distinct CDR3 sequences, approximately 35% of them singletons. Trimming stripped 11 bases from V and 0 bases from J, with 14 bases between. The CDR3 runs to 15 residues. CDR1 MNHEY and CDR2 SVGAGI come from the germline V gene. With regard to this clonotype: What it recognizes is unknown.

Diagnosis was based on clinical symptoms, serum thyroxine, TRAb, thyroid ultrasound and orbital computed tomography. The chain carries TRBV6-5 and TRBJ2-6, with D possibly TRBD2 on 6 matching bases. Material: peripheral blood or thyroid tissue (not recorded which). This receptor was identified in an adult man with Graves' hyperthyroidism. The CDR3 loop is CACGRGNSGANVLTF. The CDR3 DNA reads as TGTGCCTGCGGACGGGGGAACTCTGGGGCCAACGTCCTGACTTTC.